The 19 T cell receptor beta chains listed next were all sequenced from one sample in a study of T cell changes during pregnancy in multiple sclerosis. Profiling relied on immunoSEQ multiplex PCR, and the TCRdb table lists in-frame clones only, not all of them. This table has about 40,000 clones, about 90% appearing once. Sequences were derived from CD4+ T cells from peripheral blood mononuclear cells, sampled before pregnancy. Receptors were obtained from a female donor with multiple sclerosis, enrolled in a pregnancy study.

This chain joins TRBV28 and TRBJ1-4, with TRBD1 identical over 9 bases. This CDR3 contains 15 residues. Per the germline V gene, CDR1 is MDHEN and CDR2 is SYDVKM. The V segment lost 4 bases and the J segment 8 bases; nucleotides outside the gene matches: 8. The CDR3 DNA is TGTGCCAGCAGTTCCACGGGACAGGGAAAAGAAAAACTGTTTTTT. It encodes CASSSTGQGKEKLFF.

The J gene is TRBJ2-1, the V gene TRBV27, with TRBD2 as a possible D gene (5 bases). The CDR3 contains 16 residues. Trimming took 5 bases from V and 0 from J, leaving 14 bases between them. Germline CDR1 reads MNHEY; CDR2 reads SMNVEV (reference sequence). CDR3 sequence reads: CASSPRTGSSYNEQFF. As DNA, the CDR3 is TGTGCCAGCAGTCCCCGGACGGGAAGCTCCTACAATGAGCAGTTCTTC.

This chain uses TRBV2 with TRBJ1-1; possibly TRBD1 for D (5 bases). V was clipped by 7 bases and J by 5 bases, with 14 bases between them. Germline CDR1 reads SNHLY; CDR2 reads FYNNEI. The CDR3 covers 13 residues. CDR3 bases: TGTGCCAGCACGGGGGTTTCTAAAACTGAAGCTTTCTTT. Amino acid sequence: CASTGVSKTEAFF.

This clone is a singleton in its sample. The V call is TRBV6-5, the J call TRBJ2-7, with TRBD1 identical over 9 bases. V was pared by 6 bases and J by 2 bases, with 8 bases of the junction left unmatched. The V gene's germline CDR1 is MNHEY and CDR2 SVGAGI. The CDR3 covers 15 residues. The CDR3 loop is CASSSGTGTTYEQYF. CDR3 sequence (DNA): TGTGCCAGCAGCTCCGGGACAGGGACAACCTACGAGCAGTACTTC.

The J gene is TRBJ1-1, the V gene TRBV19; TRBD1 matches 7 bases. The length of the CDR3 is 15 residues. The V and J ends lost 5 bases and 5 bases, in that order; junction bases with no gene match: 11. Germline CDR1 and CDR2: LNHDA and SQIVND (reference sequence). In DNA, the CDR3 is TGTGCCAGTAGTGTAGGGGGCTCGTTCAGGACTGAAGCTTTCTTT. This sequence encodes CASSVGGSFRTEAFF.

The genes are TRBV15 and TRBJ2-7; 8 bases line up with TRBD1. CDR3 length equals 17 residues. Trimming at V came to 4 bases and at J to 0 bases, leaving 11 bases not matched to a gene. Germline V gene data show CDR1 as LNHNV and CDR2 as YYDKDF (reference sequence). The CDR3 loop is CATSTDRGSGSSYEQYF. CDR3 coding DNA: TGTGCCACCAGCACTGACAGGGGTAGTGGTAGCTCCTACGAGCAGTACTTC.

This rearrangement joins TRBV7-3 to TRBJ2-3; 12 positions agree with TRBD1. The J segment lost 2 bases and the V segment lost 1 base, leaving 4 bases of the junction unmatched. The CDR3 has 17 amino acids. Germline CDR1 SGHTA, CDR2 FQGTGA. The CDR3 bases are TGTGCCAGCAGCTTAAAAGGGACAGGGGGCGCCACAGATACGCAGTATTTT. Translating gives CASSLKGTGGATDTQYF.

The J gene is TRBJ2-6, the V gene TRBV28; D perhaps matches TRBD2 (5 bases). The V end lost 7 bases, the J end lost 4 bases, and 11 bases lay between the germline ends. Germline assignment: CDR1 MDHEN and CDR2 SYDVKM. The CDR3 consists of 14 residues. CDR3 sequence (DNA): TGTGCCAGCATGGAGGCTAGAGGGGCCAACGTCCTGACTTTC. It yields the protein CASMEARGANVLTF.

CDR3 DNA sequence: TGTGCCAGCAGCTTGCCAAGGAGCTCCTACAATGAGCAGTTCTTC. Its translation: CASSLPRSSYNEQFF. The chain combines TRBV5-5 with TRBJ2-1; D gene ambiguous. The CDR3 loop spans 15 amino acids. Trimming took 1 base from V and 0 from J, leaving 8 bases between them. Germline values: CDR1 SGHKS, CDR2 YYEKEE (reference sequence).

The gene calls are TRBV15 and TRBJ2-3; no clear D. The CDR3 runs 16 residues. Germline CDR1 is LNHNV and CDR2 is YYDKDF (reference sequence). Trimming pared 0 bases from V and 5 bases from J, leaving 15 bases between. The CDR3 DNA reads TGTGCCACCAGCAGAGAACGAGCATCCTTGAGAGATACGCAGTATTTT. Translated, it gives CATSRERASLRDTQYF. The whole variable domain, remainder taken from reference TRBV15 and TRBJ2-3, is DAMVIQNPRYQVTQFGKPVTLSCSQTLNHNVMYWYQQKSSQAPKLLFHYYDKDFNNEADTPDNFQSRRPNTSFCFLDIRSPGLGDTAMYLCATSRERASLRDTQYFGPGTRLTVL.

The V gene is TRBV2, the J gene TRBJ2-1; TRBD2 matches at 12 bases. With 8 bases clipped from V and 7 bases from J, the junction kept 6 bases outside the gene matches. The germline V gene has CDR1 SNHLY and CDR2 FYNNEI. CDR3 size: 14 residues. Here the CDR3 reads CASAWLAGGNEQFF. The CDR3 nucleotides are TGTGCCAGCGCTTGGCTAGCGGGAGGGAATGAGCAGTTCTTC.

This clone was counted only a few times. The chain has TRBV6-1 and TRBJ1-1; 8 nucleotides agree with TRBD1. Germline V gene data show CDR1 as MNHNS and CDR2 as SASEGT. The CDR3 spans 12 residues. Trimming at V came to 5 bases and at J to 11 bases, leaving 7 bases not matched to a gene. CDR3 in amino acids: CASSSWTGHAFF. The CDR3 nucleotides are TGTGCCAGCAGTAGCTGGACAGGGCATGCTTTCTTT.

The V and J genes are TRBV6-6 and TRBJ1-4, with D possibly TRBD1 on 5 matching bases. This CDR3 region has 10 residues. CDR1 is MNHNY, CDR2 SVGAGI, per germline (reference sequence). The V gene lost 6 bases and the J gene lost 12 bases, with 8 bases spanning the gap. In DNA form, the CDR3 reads TGTGCCAGCAGGGGGGAGGAACTGTTTTTT. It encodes CASRGEELFF.

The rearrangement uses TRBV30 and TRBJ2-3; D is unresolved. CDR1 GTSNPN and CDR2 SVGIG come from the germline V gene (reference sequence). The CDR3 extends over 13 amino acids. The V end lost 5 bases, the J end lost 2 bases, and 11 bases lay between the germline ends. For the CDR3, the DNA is TGTGCCTGGGACGGAGCCAACACAGATACGCAGTATTTT. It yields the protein CAWDGANTDTQYF.

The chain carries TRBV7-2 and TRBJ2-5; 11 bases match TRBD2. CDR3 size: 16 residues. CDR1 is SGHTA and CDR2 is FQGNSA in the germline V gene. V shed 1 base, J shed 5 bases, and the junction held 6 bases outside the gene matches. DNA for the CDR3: TGTGCCAGCAGCTTAGTCGGCCCTAGCGGGGGGGAGACCCAGTACTTC. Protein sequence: CASSLVGPSGGETQYF.

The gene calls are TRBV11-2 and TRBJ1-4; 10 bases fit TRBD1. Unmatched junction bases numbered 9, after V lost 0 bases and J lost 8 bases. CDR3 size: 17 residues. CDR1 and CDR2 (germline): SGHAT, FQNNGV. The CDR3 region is CASSLERPGTGDEKLFF. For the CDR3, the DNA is TGTGCCAGCAGCTTAGAACGCCCCGGGACAGGGGACGAAAAACTGTTTTTT.

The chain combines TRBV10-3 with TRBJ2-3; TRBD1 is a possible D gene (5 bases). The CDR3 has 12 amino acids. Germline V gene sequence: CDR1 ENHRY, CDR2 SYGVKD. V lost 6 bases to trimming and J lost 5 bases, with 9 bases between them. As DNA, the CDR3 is TGTGCCATCAGGCACCAGGGAGATACGCAGTATTTT. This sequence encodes CAIRHQGDTQYF.

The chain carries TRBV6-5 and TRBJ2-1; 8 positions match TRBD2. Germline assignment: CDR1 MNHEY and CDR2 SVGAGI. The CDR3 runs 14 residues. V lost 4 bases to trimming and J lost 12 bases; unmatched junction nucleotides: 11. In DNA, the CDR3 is TGTGCCAGCAGTTCCGGACTAGCCGGCCATATGCAGTTCTTC. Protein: CASSSGLAGHMQFF.

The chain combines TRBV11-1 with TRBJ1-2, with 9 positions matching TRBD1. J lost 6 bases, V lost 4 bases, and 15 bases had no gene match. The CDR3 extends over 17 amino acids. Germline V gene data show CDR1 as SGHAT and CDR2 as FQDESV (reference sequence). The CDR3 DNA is TGTGCCAGCAGCTCGGACAGGGGAGTAGTGGGCCACCATGGCTACACCTTC. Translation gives CASSSDRGVVGHHGYTF.